The 3 T cell receptor beta chains below were found in one sample sequenced in a study of blood T cell repertoires in COVID-19. Clones were read by immunoSEQ multiplex PCR, and TCRdb kept only the in-frame ones, dropping some. The sample carries approximately 380,000 clones, 85% recorded once. The sequenced sample was peripheral blood. These receptors came from a woman aged 18-30 years with acute or convalescent COVID-19.

V gene TRBV28 combines with J gene TRBJ2-2, with a weak D call TRBD1 (6 bases). The germline CDR1 and CDR2 sequences are MDHEN and SYDVKM. This CDR3 has 13 amino acids. V was shortened by 6 bases and J by 3 bases, with 8 bases between the two germline ends. The DNA of the CDR3 is TGTGCCAGCAGCCAGGGGTACACCGGGGAGCTGTTTTTT. Translation: CASSQGYTGELFF.

This clone was recorded only once. The chain uses TRBV28 and TRBJ1-1; perhaps TRBD1 as D (5 bases). Germline CDR1 reads MDHEN; CDR2 reads SYDVKM. The CDR3 runs 16 residues. The V gene lost 3 bases and the J gene lost 3 bases, with 17 bases spanning the gap. The CDR3 loop reads CASSLEWRGSDTEAFF. CDR3 nucleotides: TGTGCCAGCAGTTTGGAGTGGAGGGGTTCGGACACTGAAGCTTTCTTT.

The sample holds one count of this clone. The rearrangement joins TRBV14 to TRBJ1-6; no reliable D call. Germline assignment: CDR1 SGHDN and CDR2 FVKESK. CDR3 size: 16 residues. The V end lost 3 bases, the J end lost 0 bases, and 9 bases lay between the germline ends. CDR3 sequence: CASSQEGSSYNSPLHF. The CDR3 DNA follows: TGTGCCAGCAGCCAGGAGGGTAGCTCCTATAATTCACCCCTCCACTTT.